The rows below give T cell receptor beta chains drawn from one sample of a study of metastatic and nonmetastatic thyroid tumors. Via MiXCR, TCRdb re-called the PCR reads. The profile shows about 93,000 clones, roughly 13% of them singletons. What was sequenced was blood. These receptors all come from a female donor with papillary thyroid cancer or a benign thyroid nodule (not recorded which). Some clones in this sample may be carry-over from other donors' samples. Each CDR3 is given with its conserved first and last residue. D genes are given only for firm matches. Only part of the rows carry a size: once, few, many, or a class if the clone is expanded.

>TRBV4-3|TRBD2|NA|TRBJ2-7
TGCGCCAGCGGCCAAAAACTAGCGGAAGGTCCCTACGAGCAGTACTTC
CASGQKLAEGPYEQYF
>TRBV9|TRBD2|many|TRBJ2-1
TGTGCCAGCACCATGGGAGCGGGAGGTGTCAATGAGCAGTTCTTC
CASTMGAGGVNEQFF
>TRBV7-8|TRBD1|many|TRBJ2-7
TGTGCCAGCAGCCTACTTAGTAGCGCGACAGGGGGCGAGCAGTACTTC
CASSLLSSATGGEQYF
>TRBV13|TRBD2|NA|TRBJ2-1
TGTGCCAGCAGCTTAAAGGAACGGCGGGAGTCTCTGGGAAGCTCCTACAATGAGCAGTTCTTC
CASSLKERRESLGSSYNEQFF
>TRBV5-4|TRBD2|many|TRBJ2-2
TGTGCCAGCAGCTTGGCCCCCGTGATAGCGGGAGGGGCCGGGGAGCTGTTTTTT
CASSLAPVIAGGAGELFF
>TRBV9|NA|many|TRBJ2-7
TGTGCCAGCAGCGTAGGTCCTAACACTAACTCCTACGAGCAGTACTTC
CASSVGPNTNSYEQYF
>TRBV9|NA|many|TRBJ2-7
TGTGCCAGCAGCGTAACTCCGGAAAGCTCCTACGAGCAGTACTTC
CASSVTPESSYEQYF
>TRBV19|TRBD1|many|TRBJ2-1
TGTGCCAGTATCGGGACAGGGCGGCGCAATGAGCAGTTCTTC
CASIGTGRRNEQFF
>TRBV19|NA|many|TRBJ1-2
TGTGCCAGTAGCCCGGGCGCTAACTATGGCTACACCTTC
CASSPGANYGYTF
>TRBV19|NA|many|TRBJ2-5
TGTGCCAGTAGTCCCGTCCCTGGGGAGACCCAGTACTTC
CASSPVPGETQYF
>TRBV20-1|TRBD1|many|TRBJ1-2
TGCAGTGCTAGAGGGCAGGGGGCGAACTATGGCTACACCTTC
CSARGQGANYGYTF
>TRBV2|TRBD1|NA|TRBJ2-4
TGTGCCAGCATCGGGACAGCTAAAAACATTCAGTACTTC
CASIGTAKNIQYF
>TRBV6-5|TRBD1|many|TRBJ1-1
TGTGCCAGCAGTTACCAAGGGACAGGGCTGAACACTGAAGCTTTCTTT
CASSYQGTGLNTEAFF
>TRBV12-3/TRBV12-4|TRBD1|many|TRBJ2-1
TGTGCCAGCACTAATGGACAGGGGGCAGAGGTTGAGCAGTTCTTC
CASTNGQGAEVEQFF
>TRBV7-2|TRBD1|many|TRBJ2-1
TGTGCCAGCAGCAACCCAGGGGGCAATGAGCAGTTCTTC
CASSNPGGNEQFF
>TRBV3-1|NA|many|TRBJ1-1
TGTGCCAGCAGCCAAGAGCCGGGGAACACTGAAGCTTTCTTT
CASSQEPGNTEAFF
>TRBV12-3/TRBV12-4|NA|many|TRBJ1-3
TGTGCCAGCACGCAGCAGTTTGTTGGAAACACCATATATTTT
CASTQQFVGNTIYF
>TRBV20-1|NA|many|TRBJ1-5
TGCAGTGCTCTGGGCAGTGGGATCAATCAGCCCCAGCATTTT
CSALGSGINQPQHF
>TRBV6-5|NA|many|TRBJ2-5
TGTGCCAGCAGTTACGCCGGCGGAGCAGAAGAGACCCAGTACTTC
CASSYAGGAEETQYF
>TRBV7-8|NA|NA|TRBJ2-7
TGTGCCAGCAGCCCGGTCTGGATTCGGCCCTACGGCGGCTACGAGCAGTACTTC
CASSPVWIRPYGGYEQYF
>TRBV11-2|NA|many|TRBJ1-1
TGTGCCAGCAGCTTAGATCGGGGGGGTGAAGCTTTCTTT
CASSLDRGGEAFF
>TRBV2|TRBD2|many|TRBJ2-5
TGTGCCAGCAGTGAATTGGTTAGCGGGAGACAAGAGACCCAGTACTTC
CASSELVSGRQETQYF
>TRBV3-1|NA|many|TRBJ2-1
TGTGCCAGCAGCCAAATCTCCGGGACTTCGTCCTACAATGAGCAGTTCTTC
CASSQISGTSSYNEQFF
>TRBV5-1|TRBD1|many|TRBJ1-4
TGCGCCAGCAGCTTGGGACAGGGGGCTGTTGAAAAACTGTTTTTT
CASSLGQGAVEKLFF
>TRBV19|TRBD1|many|TRBJ1-5
TGTGCCAGTAGTATAGGGGTAGGCAGGGGGGTTTATCAGCCCCAGCATTTT
CASSIGVGRGVYQPQHF
>TRBV6-1|TRBD1|many|TRBJ1-1
TGTGCCAGCAGGCCCGGGACAGCGAACACTGAAGCTTTCTTT
CASRPGTANTEAFF
>TRBV15|TRBD1|few|TRBJ2-3
TGTTCCACCAGGGAAGGGACAGGGCGAAGCACATATACGCAGTATTTT
CSTREGTGRSTYTQYF
>TRBV28|NA|NA|TRBJ2-7
TGTGCCAGCATTTCCCCCGTGGACGGGGTGCCCCCTCCCTACGAGCAGTACTTC
CASISPVDGVPPPYEQYF
>TRBV7-2|NA|many|TRBJ2-7
TGTGCCAGCAGCCCGCACAGGGAAGGGTCCTACGAGCAGTACTTC
CASSPHREGSYEQYF
>TRBV28|NA|many|TRBJ1-3
TGTGCCAGCAGTTCGCACACAGTGAGCTCTGGAAACACCATATATTTT
CASSSHTVSSGNTIYF
>TRBV5-1|NA|many|TRBJ2-2
TGCGCCAGCAGCTTGGTGGGTAGCGTTGCCGGGGAGCTGTTTTTT
CASSLVGSVAGELFF
>TRBV4-2|NA|many|TRBJ2-2
TGTGCCAGCAGCCAAGATACAGGGACGCACACCGGGGAGCTGTTTTTT
CASSQDTGTHTGELFF
>TRBV12-3/TRBV12-4|NA|many|TRBJ2-1
TGTGCCAGCAGTTTATGGGGGGCAGGGAATGAGCAGTTCTTC
CASSLWGAGNEQFF
>TRBV5-1|TRBD1|many|TRBJ1-2
TGCGCCAGCAGCTCGGGACAGGGGCCTTATGGCTACACCTTC
CASSSGQGPYGYTF
>TRBV20-1|TRBD2|NA|TRBJ2-7
TGCAGTGCTCCACCCCGGACTAGCGGGAGAATGAGCGAGCAGTACTTC
CSAPPRTSGRMSEQYF
>TRBV27|NA|NA|TRBJ2-7
TGTTTCAGCAGTTCTAGGGGCTACGAGCAGTACTTC
CFSSSRGYEQYF
>TRBV20-1|NA|many|TRBJ1-1
TGCAGGGTGGGGGGTATGTGGACTGAAGCTTTCTTT
CRVGGMWTEAFF
>TRBV6-6|NA|many|TRBJ2-2
TGTGCCAGCAGTTATGGCCAGGGGGGGACCGGGGAGCTGTTTTTT
CASSYGQGGTGELFF
>TRBV6-4|NA|many|TRBJ2-5
TGTGCCAGCAGTAAAAGACAGGCAAATCAAGAGACCCAGTACTTC
CASSKRQANQETQYF
>TRBV6-1|TRBD1|many|TRBJ1-2
TGTGCCAGCAGGAGGACAGGGGGCGCGGACTATGGCTACACCTTC
CASRRTGGADYGYTF
>TRBV11-2|NA|medium-sized|TRBJ2-7
TGTGCCAGCAGCTTAGCTGCCGGTTCCTACGAGCAGTACTTC
CASSLAAGSYEQYF
>TRBV2|NA|many|TRBJ2-2
TGTGCCAGCAGTCGGGCAGGGTGGAACGGAGGGGAGCTGTTTTTT
CASSRAGWNGGELFF
>TRBV7-9|TRBD1|many|TRBJ1-2
TGTGCCAGCAGCCCACAGGGGCACTATGGCTACACCTTC
CASSPQGHYGYTF
>TRBV28|TRBD2|many|TRBJ2-1
TGTGCCAGCAGTCCGGGGGGAGGGTATATCCACAATGAGCAGTTCTTC
CASSPGGGYIHNEQFF
>TRBV5-4|NA|many|TRBJ2-3
TGTGCCAGCAGCTTCAGAGATACCACAGATACGCAGTATTTT
CASSFRDTTDTQYF